This entry concerns a single TCR beta chain. This sample is drawn from a study of shared clonotypes between healthy human individuals. PCR replicates performed on unsorted PBMC used 300 ng DNA, around 30,000 T cell genomes. In the original analysis: ImmunoSEQ gave junction-only sequences without quality scores, so filtering differed. Only in-frame clones appear in the TCRdb table, and some are missing; sequencing was by immunoSEQ multiplex PCR. The DNA gave D and trimming, while V, J and clone size come from that table. This sample has roughly 96,000 clones; roughly 50% occur once, and the top ten carry less than 15%. The sample comprised PBMCs. This receptor was obtained from a woman between 35 and 50 years old in good health. Some clones in this sample may be carry-over from other donors' samples.

The CDR3 DNA reads TGTGCCAGCAGTCTAAATACGCAGTATTTT. Its translation: CASSLNTQYF. The chain combines TRBV28 with TRBJ2-3, with D unclear. CDR1 is MDHEN, CDR2 SYDVKM, per germline. The CDR3 runs to 10 residues. V was trimmed by 5 bases and J by 7 bases, leaving 4 bases between them.